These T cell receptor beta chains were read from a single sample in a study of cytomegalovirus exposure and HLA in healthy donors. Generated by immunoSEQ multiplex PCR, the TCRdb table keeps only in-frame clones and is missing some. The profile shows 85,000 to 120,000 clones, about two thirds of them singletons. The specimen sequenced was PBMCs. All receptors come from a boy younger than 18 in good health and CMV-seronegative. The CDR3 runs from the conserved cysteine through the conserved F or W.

CDR3: CASSEGGASGGEDTQYF
V: TRBV2

CDR3: CASSPGSLNTEAFF
V: TRBV19

CDR3: CASRAGLNTEAFF
V: TRBV6-4

CDR3: CASSPQAGGGYEQYF
V: TRBV7-6

CDR3: CASSQVTGGETQYF
V: TRBV4-1

CDR3: CASSRLGTGSYEQYF
V: TRBV13

CDR3: CAISAKDRGETEAFF
V: TRBV10-3

CDR3: CASSPGLTDYNEQFF
V: TRBV5-6

CDR3: CASLYEKGDTGELFF
V: TRBV11-3

CDR3: CASSRNGGVPQETQYF
V: TRBV7-2

CDR3: CASSLGGPRNEQFF
V: TRBV5-1

CDR3: CASSVGQGYGYTF
V: TRBV7-2

CDR3: CASSLVAGSNEQFF
V: TRBV5-1

CDR3: CASTGGRLAVYNEQFF
V: TRBV7-9

CDR3: CSVLSGTEAFF
V: TRBV29-1

CDR3: CASSRGGTGELFF
V: TRBV6-1

CDR3: CAWSTQGAGAQHF
V: TRBV30

CDR3: CASSSRDRANTEAFF
V: TRBV27

CDR3: CATATGHNYGYTF
V: TRBV2

CDR3: CAREGLNDSLGGYTF
V: TRBV21-1

CDR3: CASSFPGTGASTDTQYF
V: TRBV7-2

CDR3: CASSLYPFKGGYTF
V: TRBV28

CDR3: CASSEVGQSSGNTIYF
V: TRBV2

CDR3: CASSPPGRAAFF
V: TRBV28

CDR3: CASSPTRSRVYEQYF
V: TRBV27

CDR3: CASSSRTSGGGYEQYF
V: TRBV7-2

CDR3: CASSYSTAAGNSPLHF
V: TRBV6-5

CDR3: CASTPQGFTGELFF
V: TRBV5-1

CDR3: CASSFDRANEKLFF
V: TRBV7-2

CDR3: CASSPLAGSTDTQYF
V: TRBV5-1

CDR3: CASSLPDRFQPQHF
V: TRBV28

CDR3: CASSQNSNQPQHF
V: TRBV7-9

CDR3: CASSRGQGTTNEKLFF
V: TRBV5-4

CDR3: CASSPQGNYGYTF
V: TRBV27

CDR3: CASSSGTSGTDTQYF
V: TRBV5-6

CDR3: CASSLLGGAIPYEQYF
V: TRBV7-8

CDR3: CASSLAGEPARNTEAFF
V: TRBV5-6

CDR3: CASSLLTGGTGELFF
V: TRBV18

CDR3: CASSRDSAPPNTEAFF
V: TRBV18

CDR3: CASSPVTGLNQPQHF
V: TRBV7-6

CDR3: CASRPGGQNTEAFF
V: TRBV28

CDR3: CASSRDSPNQPQHF
V: TRBV27

CDR3: CASSLGRVTDTQYF
V: TRBV27

CDR3: CASSLGGPGNYGYTF
V: TRBV5-1

CDR3: CASSTLGQRETQYF
V: TRBV6-1

CDR3: CASRAGEQYF
V: TRBV10-2

CDR3: CATSGGGSGANVLTF
V: TRBV15